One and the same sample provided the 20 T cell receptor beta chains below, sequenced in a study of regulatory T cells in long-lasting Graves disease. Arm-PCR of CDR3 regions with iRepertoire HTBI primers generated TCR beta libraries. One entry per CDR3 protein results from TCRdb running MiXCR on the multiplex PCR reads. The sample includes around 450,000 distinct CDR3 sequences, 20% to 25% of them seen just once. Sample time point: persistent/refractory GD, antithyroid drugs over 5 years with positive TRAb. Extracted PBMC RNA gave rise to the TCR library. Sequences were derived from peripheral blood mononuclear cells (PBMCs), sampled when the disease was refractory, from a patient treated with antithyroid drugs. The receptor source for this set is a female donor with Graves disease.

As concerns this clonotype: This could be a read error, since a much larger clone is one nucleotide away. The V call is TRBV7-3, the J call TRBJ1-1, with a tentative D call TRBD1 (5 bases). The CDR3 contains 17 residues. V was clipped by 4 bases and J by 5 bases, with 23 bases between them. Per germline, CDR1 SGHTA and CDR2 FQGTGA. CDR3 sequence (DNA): TGTGCCAGCAGCTCGACTCCTATGGGGGTTCAGGGTACTGAAGCTTTCTTT. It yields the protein CASSSTPMGVQGTEAFF.

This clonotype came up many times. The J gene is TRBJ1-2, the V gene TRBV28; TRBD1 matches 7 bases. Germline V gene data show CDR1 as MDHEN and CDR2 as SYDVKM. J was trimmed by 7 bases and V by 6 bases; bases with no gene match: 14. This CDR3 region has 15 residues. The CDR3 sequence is CASSPAGGEGRGYTF. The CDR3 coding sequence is TGTGCCAGCAGCCCAGCAGGGGGGGAGGGTCGTGGCTACACCTTC.

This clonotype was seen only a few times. CDR3 protein: CSVEIRVFEETQYF. CDR3 bases: TGCAGCGTTGAGATCAGGGTATTTGAAGAGACCCAGTACTTC. The V gene is TRBV29-1, the J gene TRBJ2-5, with a weak D call TRBD1 (5 bases). Germline CDR1 reads SQVTM; CDR2 reads ANQGSEA. The CDR3 runs 14 residues. V dropped 3 bases and J dropped 3 bases, with 14 bases sitting between them.

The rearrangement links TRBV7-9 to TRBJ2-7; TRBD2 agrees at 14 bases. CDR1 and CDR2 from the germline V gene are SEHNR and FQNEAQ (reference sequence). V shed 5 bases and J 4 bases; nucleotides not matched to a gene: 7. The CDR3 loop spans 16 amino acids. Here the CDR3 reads CASSSGTSGSFYEQYF. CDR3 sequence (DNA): TGTGCCAGCAGCAGTGGGACTAGCGGGAGTTTTTACGAGCAGTACTTC.

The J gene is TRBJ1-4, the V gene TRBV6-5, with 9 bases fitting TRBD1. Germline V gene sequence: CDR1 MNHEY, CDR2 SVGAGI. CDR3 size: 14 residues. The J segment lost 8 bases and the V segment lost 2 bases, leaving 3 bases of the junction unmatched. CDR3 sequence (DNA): TGTGCCAGCAGTTACGGACAGGGGTGGGAAAAACTGTTTTTT. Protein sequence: CASSYGQGWEKLFF.

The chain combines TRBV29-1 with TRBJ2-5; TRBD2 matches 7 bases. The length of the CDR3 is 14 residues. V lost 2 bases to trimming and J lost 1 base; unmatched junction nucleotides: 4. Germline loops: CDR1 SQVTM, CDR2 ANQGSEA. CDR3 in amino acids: CSVEFPSGQETQYF. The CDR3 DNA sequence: TGCAGCGTTGAATTCCCTAGCGGCCAAGAGACCCAGTACTTC. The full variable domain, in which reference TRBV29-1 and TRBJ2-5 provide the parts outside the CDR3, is SAVISQKPSRDICQRGTSLTIQCQVDSQVTMMFWYRQQPGQSLTLIATANQGSEATYESGFVIDKFPISRPNLTFSTLTVSNMSPEDSSIYLCSVEFPSGQETQYFGPGTRLLVL.

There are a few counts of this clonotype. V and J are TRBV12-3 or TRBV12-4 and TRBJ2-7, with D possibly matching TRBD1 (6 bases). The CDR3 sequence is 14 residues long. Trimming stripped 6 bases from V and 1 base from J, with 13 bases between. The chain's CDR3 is CASRQGMGSYEQYF. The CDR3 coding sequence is TGTGCCAGCAGGCAGGGGATGGGGTCCTACGAGCAGTACTTC.

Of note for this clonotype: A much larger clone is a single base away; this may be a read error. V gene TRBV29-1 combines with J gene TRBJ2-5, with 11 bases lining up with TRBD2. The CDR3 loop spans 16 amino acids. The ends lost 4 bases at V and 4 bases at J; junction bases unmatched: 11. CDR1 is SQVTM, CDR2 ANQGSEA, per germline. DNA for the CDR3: TGCAGCGTTGGAGTAGCGGGAGGGCCAGATGTAGAGACCCAGTACTTC. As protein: CSVGVAGGPDVETQYF.

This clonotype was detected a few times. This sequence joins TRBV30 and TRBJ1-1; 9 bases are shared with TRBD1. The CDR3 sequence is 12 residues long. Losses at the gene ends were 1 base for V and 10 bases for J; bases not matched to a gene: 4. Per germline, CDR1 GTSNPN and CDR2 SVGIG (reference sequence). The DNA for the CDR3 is TGTGCCTGGAGTGACTCGGGACAGGGAGCTTTCTTT. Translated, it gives CAWSDSGQGAFF.

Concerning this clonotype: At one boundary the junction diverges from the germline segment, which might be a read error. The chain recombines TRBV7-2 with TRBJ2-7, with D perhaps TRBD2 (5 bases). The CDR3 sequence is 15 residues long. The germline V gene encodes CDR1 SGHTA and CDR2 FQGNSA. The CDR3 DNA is TGCGCCAGCAGCCAAGAGAAGCGGAGCTCCTACGAGCAGTACTTC. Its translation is CASSQEKRSSYEQYF.

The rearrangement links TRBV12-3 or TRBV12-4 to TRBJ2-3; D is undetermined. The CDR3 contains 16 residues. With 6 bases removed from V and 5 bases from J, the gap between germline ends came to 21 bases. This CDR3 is CASSPPTTSVGDTQYF. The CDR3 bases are TGTGCCAGCAGCCCACCTACCACTTCCGTCGGAGATACGCAGTATTTT.

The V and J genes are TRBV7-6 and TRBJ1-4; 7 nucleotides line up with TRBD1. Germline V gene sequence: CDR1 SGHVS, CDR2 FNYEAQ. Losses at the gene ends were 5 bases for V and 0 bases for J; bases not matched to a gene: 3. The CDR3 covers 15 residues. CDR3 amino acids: CASSPGGATNEKLFF. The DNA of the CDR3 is TGTGCCAGCAGCCCAGGGGGTGCAACTAATGAAAAACTGTTTTTT.

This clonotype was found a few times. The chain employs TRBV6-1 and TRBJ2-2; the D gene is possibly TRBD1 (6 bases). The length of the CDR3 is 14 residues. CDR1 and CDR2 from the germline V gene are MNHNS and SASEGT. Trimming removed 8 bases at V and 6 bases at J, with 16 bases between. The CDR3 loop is CASQGPRWAGELFF. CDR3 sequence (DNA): TGTGCCAGCCAGGGGCCTCGGTGGGCCGGGGAGCTGTTTTTT.

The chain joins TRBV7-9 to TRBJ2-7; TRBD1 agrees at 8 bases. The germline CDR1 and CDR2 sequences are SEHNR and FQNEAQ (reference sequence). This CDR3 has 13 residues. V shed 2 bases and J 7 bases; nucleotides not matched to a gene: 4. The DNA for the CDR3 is TGTGCCAGCAGCTTACCTACAGGGGGGGAGCAGTACTTC. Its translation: CASSLPTGGEQYF.

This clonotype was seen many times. CDR3 nucleotides: TGTGCCAGCAGTTACTCCCAGGGGACCGGGGAGCTGTTTTTT. Its translation: CASSYSQGTGELFF. The V call is TRBV6-5, the J call TRBJ2-2; possibly TRBD1 for D (6 bases). The CDR3 covers 14 residues. Trimming removed 0 bases from V and 5 bases from J, with 7 bases in between. Germline assignment: CDR1 MNHEY and CDR2 SVGAGI.

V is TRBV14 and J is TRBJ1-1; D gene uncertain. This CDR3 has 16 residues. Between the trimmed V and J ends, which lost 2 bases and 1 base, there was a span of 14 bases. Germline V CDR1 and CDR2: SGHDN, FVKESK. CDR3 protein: CASSQIDRVWNTEAFF. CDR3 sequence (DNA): TGTGCCAGCAGCCAAATTGATAGGGTGTGGAACACTGAAGCTTTCTTT.

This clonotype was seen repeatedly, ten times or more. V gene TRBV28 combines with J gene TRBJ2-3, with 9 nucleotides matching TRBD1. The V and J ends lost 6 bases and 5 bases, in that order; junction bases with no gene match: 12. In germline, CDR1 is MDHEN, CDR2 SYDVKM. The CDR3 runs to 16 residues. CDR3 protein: CASSFSRTGVGDTQYF. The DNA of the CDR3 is TGTGCCAGCAGCTTTTCCCGGACAGGGGTGGGAGATACGCAGTATTTT. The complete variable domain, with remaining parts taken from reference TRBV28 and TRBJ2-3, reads DVKVTQSSRYLVKRTGEKVFLECVQDMDHENMFWYRQDPGLGLRLIYFSYDVKMKEKGDIPEGYSVSREKKERFSLILESASTNQTSMYLCASSFSRTGVGDTQYFGPGTRLTVL.

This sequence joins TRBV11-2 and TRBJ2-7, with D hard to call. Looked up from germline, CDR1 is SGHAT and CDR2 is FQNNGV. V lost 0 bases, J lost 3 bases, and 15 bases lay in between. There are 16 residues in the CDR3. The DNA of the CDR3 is TGTGCCAGCAGCTTAGAAGGTTCGTTAAGAGGCTACGAGCAGTACTTC. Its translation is CASSLEGSLRGYEQYF.

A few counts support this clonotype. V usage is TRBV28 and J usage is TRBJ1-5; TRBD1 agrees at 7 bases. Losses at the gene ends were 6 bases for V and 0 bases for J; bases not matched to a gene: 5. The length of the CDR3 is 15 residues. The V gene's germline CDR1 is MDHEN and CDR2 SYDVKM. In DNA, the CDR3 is TGTGCCAGCAGAGGACAGGAATATAGCAATCAGCCCCAGCATTTT. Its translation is CASRGQEYSNQPQHF.

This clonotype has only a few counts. The CDR3 region has the DNA TGTGCCAGTAGTATCCTGGAGCCGCGGACAGGGATGAACACTGAAGCTTTCTTT. It translates to CASSILEPRTGMNTEAFF. The rearrangement joins TRBV19 to TRBJ1-1, with 8 bases matching TRBD1. V trimming: 3 bases; J trimming: 0 bases; junction bases outside the gene matches: 12. The germline CDR1 and CDR2 sequences are LNHDA and SQIVND (reference sequence). The CDR3 is 18 amino acids.